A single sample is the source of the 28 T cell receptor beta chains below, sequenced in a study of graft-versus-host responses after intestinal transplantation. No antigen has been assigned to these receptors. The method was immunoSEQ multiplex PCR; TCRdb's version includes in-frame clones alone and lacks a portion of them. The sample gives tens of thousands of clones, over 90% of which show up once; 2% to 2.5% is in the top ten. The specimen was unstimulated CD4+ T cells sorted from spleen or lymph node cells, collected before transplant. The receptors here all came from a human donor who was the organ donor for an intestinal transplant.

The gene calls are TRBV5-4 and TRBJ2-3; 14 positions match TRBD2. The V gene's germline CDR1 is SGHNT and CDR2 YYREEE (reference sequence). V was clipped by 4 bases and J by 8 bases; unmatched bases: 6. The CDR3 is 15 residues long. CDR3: CASSTGLAGGGTQYF. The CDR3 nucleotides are TGTGCCAGCAGCACAGGACTAGCGGGAGGCGGTACGCAGTATTTT.

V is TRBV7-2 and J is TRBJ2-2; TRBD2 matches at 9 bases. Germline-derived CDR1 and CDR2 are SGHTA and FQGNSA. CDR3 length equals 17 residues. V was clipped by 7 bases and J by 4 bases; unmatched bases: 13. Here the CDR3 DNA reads TGTGCCAGCACCTTTTCCTTAGCGGGAGTAAGCACCGGGGAGCTGTTTTTT. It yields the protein CASTFSLAGVSTGELFF.

The CDR3 nucleotides are TGTGCCAGCAGCTTGCGACTAGCGGGCACTAGCACAGATACGCAGTATTTT. The encoded protein is CASSLRLAGTSTDTQYF. The rearrangement joins TRBV5-6 to TRBJ2-3, with 10 nucleotides matching TRBD2. V lost 1 base, J lost 0 bases, and 5 bases stayed unmatched. The germline V gene encodes CDR1 SGHDT and CDR2 YYEEEE. This CDR3 comprises 17 residues.

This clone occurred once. Written as DNA, the CDR3 is TGTGCCAGCAGCTTGGGCGAGGGGGCGTCTGGAAACACCATATATTTT. Its translation is CASSLGEGASGNTIYF. The chain uses TRBV7-2 and TRBJ1-3, with TRBD1 matching 7 bases. Germline assignment: CDR1 SGHTA and CDR2 FQGNSA. This CDR3 comprises 16 residues. V shed 3 bases and J 1 base; nucleotides not matched to a gene: 6. Full variable domain (missing parts from reference TRBV7-2 and TRBJ1-3): GAGVSQSPSNKVTEKGKDVELRCDPISGHTALYWYRQSLGQGLEFLIYFQGNSAPDKSGLPSDRFSAERTGGSVSTLTIQRTQQEDSAVYLCASSLGEGASGNTIYFGEGSWLTVV.

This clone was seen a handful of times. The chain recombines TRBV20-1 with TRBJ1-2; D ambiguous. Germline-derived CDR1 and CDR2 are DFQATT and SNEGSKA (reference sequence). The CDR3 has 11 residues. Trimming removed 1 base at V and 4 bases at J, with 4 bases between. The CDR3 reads CSARGGYGYTF. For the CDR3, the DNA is TGCAGTGCTAGAGGGGGCTATGGCTACACCTTC.

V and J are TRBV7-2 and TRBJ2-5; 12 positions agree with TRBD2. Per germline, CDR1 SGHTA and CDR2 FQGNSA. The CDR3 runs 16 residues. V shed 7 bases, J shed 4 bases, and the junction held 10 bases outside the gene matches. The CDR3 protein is CASNQLAGGGLETQYF. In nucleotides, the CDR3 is TGTGCCAGCAATCAACTAGCGGGAGGAGGGTTAGAGACCCAGTACTTC. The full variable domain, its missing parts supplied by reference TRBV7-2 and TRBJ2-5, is GAGVSQSPSNKVTEKGKDVELRCDPISGHTALYWYRQSLGQGLEFLIYFQGNSAPDKSGLPSDRFSAERTGGSVSTLTIQRTQQEDSAVYLCASNQLAGGGLETQYFGPGTRLLVL.

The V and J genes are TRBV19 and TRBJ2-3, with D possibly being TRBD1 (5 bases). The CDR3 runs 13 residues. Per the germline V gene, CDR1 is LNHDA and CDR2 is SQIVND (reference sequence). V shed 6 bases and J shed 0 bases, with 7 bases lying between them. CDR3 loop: CASRQGSTDTQYF. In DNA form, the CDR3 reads TGTGCCAGTAGGCAGGGAAGCACAGATACGCAGTATTTT.

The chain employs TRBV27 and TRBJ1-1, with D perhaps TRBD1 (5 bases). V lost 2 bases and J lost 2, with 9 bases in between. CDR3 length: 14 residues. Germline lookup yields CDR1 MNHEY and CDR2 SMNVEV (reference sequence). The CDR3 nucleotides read TGTGCCAGCAGTTTAGGGGGGTCTAACACTGAAGCTTTCTTT. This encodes CASSLGGSNTEAFF.

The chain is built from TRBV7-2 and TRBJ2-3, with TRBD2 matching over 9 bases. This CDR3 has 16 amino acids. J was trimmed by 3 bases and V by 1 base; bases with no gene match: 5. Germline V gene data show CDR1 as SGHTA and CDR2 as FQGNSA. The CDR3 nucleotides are TGTGCCAGCAGCTTAGTTCGCCTAGCGGGAACAGATACGCAGTATTTT. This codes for CASSLVRLAGTDTQYF.

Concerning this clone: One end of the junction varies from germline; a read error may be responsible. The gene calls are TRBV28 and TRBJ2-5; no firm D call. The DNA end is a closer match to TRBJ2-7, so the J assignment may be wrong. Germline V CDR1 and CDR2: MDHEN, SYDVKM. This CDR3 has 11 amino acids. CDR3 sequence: CTSRHGYEQYF. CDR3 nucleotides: TGTACCAGCAGGCACGGCTACGAGCAGTACTTC.

The CDR3 here is CASSPRDRGKYNEQFF. The CDR3 DNA reads TGTGCCAGCAGTCCTCGGGACAGGGGGAAATACAATGAGCAGTTCTTC. The chain joins TRBV27 to TRBJ2-1; 11 bases map to TRBD1. This CDR3 is built from 16 residues. Germline CDR1 MNHEY, CDR2 SMNVEV (reference sequence). After removal of 5 bases from V and 4 bases from J, the junction contained 7 bases not matched to a gene.

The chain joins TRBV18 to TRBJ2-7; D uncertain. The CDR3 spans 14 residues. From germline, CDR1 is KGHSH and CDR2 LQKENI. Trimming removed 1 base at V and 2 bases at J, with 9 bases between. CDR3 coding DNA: TGTGCCAGCTCACCACTGGACGTCCCCTACGAGCAGTACTTC. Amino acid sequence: CASSPLDVPYEQYF.

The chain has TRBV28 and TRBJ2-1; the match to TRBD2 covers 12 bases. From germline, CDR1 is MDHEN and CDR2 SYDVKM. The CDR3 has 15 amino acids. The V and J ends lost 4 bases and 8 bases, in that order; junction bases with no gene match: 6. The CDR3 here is CASSYLGLAGYEQFF. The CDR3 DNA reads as TGTGCCAGCAGTTACCTTGGACTAGCGGGGTATGAGCAGTTCTTC.

In DNA, the CDR3 is TGTGCCAGCAGTTCGACAGGGGCAATTCAGCCCCAGCATTTT. Amino acids: CASSSTGAIQPQHF. The chain recombines TRBV27 with TRBJ1-5; 8 bases agree with TRBD1. The germline gives CDR1 MNHEY, CDR2 SMNVEV (reference sequence). CDR3 length: 14 amino acids. The trim removed 4 bases at V and 6 bases at J, leaving 5 bases unmatched.

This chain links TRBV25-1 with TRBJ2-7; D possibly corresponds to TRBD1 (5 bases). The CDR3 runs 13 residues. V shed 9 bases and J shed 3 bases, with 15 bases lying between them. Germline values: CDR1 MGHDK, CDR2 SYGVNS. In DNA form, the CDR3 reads TGTGCCAGTAGAGAACAGGTCGGCTACGAGCAGTACTTC. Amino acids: CASREQVGYEQYF.

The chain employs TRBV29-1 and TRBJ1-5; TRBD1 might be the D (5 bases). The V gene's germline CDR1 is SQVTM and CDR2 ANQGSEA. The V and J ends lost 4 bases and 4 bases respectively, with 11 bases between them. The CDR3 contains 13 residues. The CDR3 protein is CSVGGGGNQPQHF. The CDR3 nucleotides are TGCAGCGTTGGGGGCGGGGGGAATCAGCCCCAGCATTTT.

The CDR3 here is CASSPGTSNTDTQYF. CDR3 sequence (DNA): TGTGCCAGCAGTCCCGGGACTAGCAACACAGATACGCAGTATTTT. The chain combines TRBV2 with TRBJ2-3; 9 bases agree with TRBD2. The CDR3 contains 15 residues. The ends lost 5 bases at V and 2 bases at J; junction bases unmatched: 5. Germline V gives CDR1 SNHLY, CDR2 FYNNEI.

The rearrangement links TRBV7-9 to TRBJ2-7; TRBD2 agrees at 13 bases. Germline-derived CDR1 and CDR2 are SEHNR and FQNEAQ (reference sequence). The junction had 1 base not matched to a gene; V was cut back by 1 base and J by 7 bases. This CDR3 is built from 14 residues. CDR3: CASSLELAGGEQYF. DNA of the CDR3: TGTGCCAGCAGCTTAGAACTAGCGGGAGGGGAGCAGTACTTC.

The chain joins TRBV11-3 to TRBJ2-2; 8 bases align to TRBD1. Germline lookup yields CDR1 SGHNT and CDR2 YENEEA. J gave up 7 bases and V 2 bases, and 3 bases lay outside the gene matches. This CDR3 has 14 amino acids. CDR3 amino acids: CASSLQGAGGELFF. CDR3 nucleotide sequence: TGTGCCAGCAGCTTACAGGGGGCAGGCGGGGAGCTGTTTTTT.

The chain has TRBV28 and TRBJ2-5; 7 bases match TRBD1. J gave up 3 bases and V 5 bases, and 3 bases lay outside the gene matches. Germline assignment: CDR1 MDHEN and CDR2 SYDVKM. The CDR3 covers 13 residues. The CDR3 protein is CASSRGQEETQYF. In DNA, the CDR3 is TGTGCCAGCAGTCGCGGACAGGAAGAGACCCAGTACTTC. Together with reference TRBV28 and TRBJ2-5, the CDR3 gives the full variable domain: DVKVTQSSRYLVKRTGEKVFLECVQDMDHENMFWYRQDPGLGLRLIYFSYDVKMKEKGDIPEGYSVSREKKERFSLILESASTNQTSMYLCASSRGQEETQYFGPGTRLLVL.

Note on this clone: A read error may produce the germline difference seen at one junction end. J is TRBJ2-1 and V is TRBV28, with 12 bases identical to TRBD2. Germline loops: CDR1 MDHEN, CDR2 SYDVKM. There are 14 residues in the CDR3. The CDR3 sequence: CAGSSSGRVNEQFF. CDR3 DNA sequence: TGTGCCGGCAGTTCTAGCGGGAGGGTCAATGAGCAGTTCTTC.

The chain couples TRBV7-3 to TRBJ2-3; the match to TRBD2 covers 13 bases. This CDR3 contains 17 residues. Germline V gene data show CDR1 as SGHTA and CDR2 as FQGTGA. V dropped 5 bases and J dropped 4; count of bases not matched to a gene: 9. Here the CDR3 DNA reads TGTGCCAGCAGCCCGGGGACTAGCGGGATTTCCGCAGATACGCAGTATTTT. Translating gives CASSPGTSGISADTQYF.

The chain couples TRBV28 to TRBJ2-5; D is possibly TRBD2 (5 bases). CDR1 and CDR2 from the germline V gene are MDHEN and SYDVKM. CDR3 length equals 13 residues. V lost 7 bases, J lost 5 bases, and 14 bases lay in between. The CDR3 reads CASMKGVVETQYF. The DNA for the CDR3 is TGTGCCAGCATGAAGGGAGTCGTGGAGACCCAGTACTTC.

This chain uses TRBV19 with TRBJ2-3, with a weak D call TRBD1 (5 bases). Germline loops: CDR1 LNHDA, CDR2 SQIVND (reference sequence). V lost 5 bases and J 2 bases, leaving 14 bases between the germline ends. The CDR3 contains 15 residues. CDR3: CASSPLGPVTDTQYF. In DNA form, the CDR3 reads TGTGCCAGTAGTCCGTTGGGGCCCGTCACAGATACGCAGTATTTT. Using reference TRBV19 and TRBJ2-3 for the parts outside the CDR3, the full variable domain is DGGITQSPKYLFRKEGQNVTLSCEQNLNHDAMYWYRQDPGQGLRLIYYSQIVNDFQKGDIAEGYSVSREKKESFPLTVTSAQKNPTAFYLCASSPLGPVTDTQYFGPGTRLTVL.

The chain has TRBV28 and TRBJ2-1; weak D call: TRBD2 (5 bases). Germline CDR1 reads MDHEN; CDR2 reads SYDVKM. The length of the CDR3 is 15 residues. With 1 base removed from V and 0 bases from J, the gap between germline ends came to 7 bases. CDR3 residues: CASSLYGSSYNEQFF. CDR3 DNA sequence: TGTGCCAGCAGTTTATATGGGAGCTCCTACAATGAGCAGTTCTTC.

CDR3 loop: CASSRPYEQYF. CDR3 in DNA: TGTGCCAGCAGTCGACCCTACGAGCAGTACTTC. The V call is TRBV28, the J call TRBJ2-7; unclear D gene. Germline CDR1 and CDR2: MDHEN and SYDVKM. V gave up 5 bases and J gave up 2 bases, with 4 bases separating them. CDR3 length equals 11 residues.

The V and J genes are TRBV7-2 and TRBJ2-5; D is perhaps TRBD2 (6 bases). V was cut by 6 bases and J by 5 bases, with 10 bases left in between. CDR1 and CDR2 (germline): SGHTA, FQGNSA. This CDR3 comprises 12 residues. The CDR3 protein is CASSISGETQYF. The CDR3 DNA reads TGTGCCAGCAGTATTAGCGGCGAGACCCAGTACTTC. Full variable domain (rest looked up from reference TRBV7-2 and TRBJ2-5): GAGVSQSPSNKVTEKGKDVELRCDPISGHTALYWYRQSLGQGLEFLIYFQGNSAPDKSGLPSDRFSAERTGGSVSTLTIQRTQQEDSAVYLCASSISGETQYFGPGTRLLVL.

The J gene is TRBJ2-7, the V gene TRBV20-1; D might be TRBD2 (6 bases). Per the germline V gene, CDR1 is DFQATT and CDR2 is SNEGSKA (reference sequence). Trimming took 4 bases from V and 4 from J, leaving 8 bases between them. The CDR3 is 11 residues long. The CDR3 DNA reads TGCAGTGCTAAAGGGAGGTACGAGCAGTACTTC. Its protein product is CSAKGRYEQYF.